This T cell receptor beta chain was recorded in a study of T-cell reconstitution after alpha-beta-depleted transplantation in children. Study-level results: There were reportedly several hundred expanded graft clones from which alpha-beta T cells came about two months after transplant. After one year, T-cell counts and TCRbeta diversity mostly came from new T cells.

The V end was cut by 2 bases, the J end by 5 bases, with 12 bases between. The CDR3 has 14 amino acids. Germline V gene lookup returns CDR1 MDHEN and CDR2 SYDVKM. This clonotype was found many times. Its matching antigen is unknown. The library targeted TCRbeta and was prepared with unique molecular identifiers. Via MiXCR, TCRdb re-called the PCR reads, giving one row per CDR3 protein. The sample has 250,000 to 300,000 distinct CDR3 sequences, around 7.1% seen once. The TCR originated in a female patient aged 2-9 years who had a stem cell transplant for Fanconi anemia, so the T cells may come from the graft donor. Material: peripheral blood, obtained 360 days after TCRalphabeta/CD19-depleted stem cell transplant. V is TRBV28 and J is TRBJ2-5, with D possibly being TRBD2 (6 bases). The DNA of the CDR3 is TGTGCCAGCAGTTTAGATGCAGGGAGGGAGACCCAGTACTTC. As protein: CASSLDAGRETQYF.